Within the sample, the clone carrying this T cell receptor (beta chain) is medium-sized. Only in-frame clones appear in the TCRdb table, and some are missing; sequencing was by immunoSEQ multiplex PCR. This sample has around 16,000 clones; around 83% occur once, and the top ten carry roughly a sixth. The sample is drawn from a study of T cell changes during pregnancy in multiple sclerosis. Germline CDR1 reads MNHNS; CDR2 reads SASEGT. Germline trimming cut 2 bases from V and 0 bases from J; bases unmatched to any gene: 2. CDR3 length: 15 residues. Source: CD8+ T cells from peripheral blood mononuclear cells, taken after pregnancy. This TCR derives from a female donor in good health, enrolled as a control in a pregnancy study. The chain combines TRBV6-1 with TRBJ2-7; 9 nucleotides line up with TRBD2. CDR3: CASSELAGSSYEQYF. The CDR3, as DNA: TGTGCCAGCAGTGAACTAGCGGGGTCCTCCTACGAGCAGTACTTC.